This T cell receptor (beta chain) was found in a study of blood T cell repertoires in COVID-19. Whole-study context: T cells, B-cell-depleted T cells, or PBMCs supplied cDNA or gDNA.

Exposed participants came across a COVID-19 case within 2 weeks before study entry. Data came from immunoSEQ multiplex PCR; TCRdb stores just in-frame clones and leaves some out. The sample contains roughly 200,000 clones, 86% of which appear only once. This CDR3 contains 14 residues. Trimming shortened V by 3 bases and J by 7 bases, and 12 bases separated the two germline ends. The germline CDR1 and CDR2 sequences are MNHEY and SVGEGT. The sample comprised PBMCs or T cells enriched from blood (not recorded which). The sequence came from a woman aged 30 to 39 who had been exposed to COVID-19. V and J are TRBV6-2 or TRBV6-3 and TRBJ1-4, with D uncertain. The CDR3 loop reads CASSYAPGGEKLFF. Here the CDR3 DNA reads TGTGCCAGCAGTTATGCCCCGGGAGGTGAAAAACTGTTTTTT.